The source of this T cell receptor beta chain is a study of T cell changes during pregnancy in multiple sclerosis (dated by TCRdb to between 2018 and 2021). For context, the study as a whole: Changes in the T cell repertoire over the course of pregnancy were examined in this study in women with multiple sclerosis.

CDR1 MNHNS and CDR2 SASEGT were looked up in the germline V gene. From the cysteine through the phenylalanine, the CDR3 covers 15 amino acids. The entry retains the CDR3 DNA only, 45 bases that are in frame from base 1. V sheds 5 bases and J sheds 6 bases, leaving 16 bases between their ends. Libraries were constructed by the immunoSEQ multiplex PCR assay. TCRdb took this table from immuneACCESS and kept in-frame rearrangements with V and J called. Such tables lack part of the clones; where checked against another copy, unresolved V genes explain under half of the gap, and the rest is unexplained. This sample comprises tens of thousands of clones, 75% to 95% of them detected only once. Under 2% of the sample is in the top ten clones. Details on this clone: Its antigen is unknown. No quality values exist for individual bases; no much larger clone is one base distant.

Sequencing used CD4+ T cells from peripheral blood mononuclear cells, obtained after pregnancy. This receptor was taken from a female donor in good health, enrolled as a control in a pregnancy study. Recombination linked TRBV6-1 to TRBJ2-2, with TRBD1 as a weak D call on 5 bases. In nucleotides, the sequence is TGTGCCAGCAGTAGACAGACAGCTACCGCCGGGGAGCTGTTTTTT. It encodes CASSRQTATAGELFF.